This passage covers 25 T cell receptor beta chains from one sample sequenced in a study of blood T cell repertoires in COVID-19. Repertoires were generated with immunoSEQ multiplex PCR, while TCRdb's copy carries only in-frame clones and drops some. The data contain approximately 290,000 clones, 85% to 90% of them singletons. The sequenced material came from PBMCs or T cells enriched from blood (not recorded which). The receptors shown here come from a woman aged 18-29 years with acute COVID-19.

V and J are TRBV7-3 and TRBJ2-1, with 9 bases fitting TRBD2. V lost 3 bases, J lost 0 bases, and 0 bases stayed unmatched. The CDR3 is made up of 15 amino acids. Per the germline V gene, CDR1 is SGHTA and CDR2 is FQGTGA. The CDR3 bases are TGTGCCAGCAGCTTTAGCGGGAGCTCCTACAATGAGCAGTTCTTC. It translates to CASSFSGSSYNEQFF.

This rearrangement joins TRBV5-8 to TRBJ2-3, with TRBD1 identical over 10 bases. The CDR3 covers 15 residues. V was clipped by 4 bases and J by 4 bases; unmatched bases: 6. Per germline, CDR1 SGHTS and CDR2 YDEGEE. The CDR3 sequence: CASSPKGQGSDTQYF. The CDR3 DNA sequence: TGTGCCAGCAGCCCTAAGGGACAGGGGTCAGATACGCAGTATTTT.

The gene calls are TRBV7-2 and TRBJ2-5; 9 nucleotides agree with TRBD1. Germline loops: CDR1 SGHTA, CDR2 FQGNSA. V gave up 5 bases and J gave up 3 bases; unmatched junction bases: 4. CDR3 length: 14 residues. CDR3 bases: TGTGCCAGCAGCCCGCGGACAGGGGAAGAGACCCAGTACTTC. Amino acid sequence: CASSPRTGEETQYF.

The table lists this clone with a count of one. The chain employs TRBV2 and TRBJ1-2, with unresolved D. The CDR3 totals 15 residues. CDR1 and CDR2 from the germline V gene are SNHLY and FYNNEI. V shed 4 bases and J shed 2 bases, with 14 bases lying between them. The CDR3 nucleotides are TGTGCCAGCAGTGTTAGCAGAACGGTGAACTATGGCTACACCTTC. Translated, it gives CASSVSRTVNYGYTF. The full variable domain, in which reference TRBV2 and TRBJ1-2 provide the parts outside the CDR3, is EPEVTQTPSHQVTQMGQEVILRCVPISNHLYFYWYRQILGQKVEFLVSFYNNEISEKSEIFDDQFSVERPDGSNFTLKIRSTKLEDSAMYFCASSVSRTVNYGYTFGSGTRLTVV.

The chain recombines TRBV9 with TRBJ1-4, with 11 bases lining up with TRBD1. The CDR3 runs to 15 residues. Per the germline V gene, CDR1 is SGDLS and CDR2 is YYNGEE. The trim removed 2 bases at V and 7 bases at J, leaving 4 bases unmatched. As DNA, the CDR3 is TGTGCCAGCAGCGTTTCCGGGACAGGGGGTGAAAAACTGTTTTTT. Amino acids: CASSVSGTGGEKLFF.

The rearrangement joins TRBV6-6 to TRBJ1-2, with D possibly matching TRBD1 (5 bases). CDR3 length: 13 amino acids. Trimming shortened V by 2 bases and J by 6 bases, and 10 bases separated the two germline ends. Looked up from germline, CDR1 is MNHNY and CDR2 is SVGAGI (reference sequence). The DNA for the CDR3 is TGTGCCAGCAGTTACAACAGGAACAATGGCTACACCTTC. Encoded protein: CASSYNRNNGYTF.

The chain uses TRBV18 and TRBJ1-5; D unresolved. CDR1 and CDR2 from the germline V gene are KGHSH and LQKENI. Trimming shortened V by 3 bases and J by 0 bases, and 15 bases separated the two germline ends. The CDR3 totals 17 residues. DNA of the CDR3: TGTGCCAGCTCACCCGTAGAAGTTTCGAATAGCAATCAGCCCCAGCATTTT. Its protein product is CASSPVEVSNSNQPQHF.

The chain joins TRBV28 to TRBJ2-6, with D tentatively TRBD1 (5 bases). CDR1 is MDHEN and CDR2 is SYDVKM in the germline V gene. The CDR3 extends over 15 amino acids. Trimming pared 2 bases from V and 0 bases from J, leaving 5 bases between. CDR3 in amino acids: CASSLRGSGANVLTF. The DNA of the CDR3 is TGTGCCAGCAGTTTAAGGGGCTCTGGGGCCAACGTCCTGACTTTC. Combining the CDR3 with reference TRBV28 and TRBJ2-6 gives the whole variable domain DVKVTQSSRYLVKRTGEKVFLECVQDMDHENMFWYRQDPGLGLRLIYFSYDVKMKEKGDIPEGYSVSREKKERFSLILESASTNQTSMYLCASSLRGSGANVLTFGAGSRLTVL.

CDR3 protein: CASRSGTGTYEQYF. The CDR3 DNA is TGTGCCAGCAGGTCCGGGACAGGGACCTACGAGCAGTACTTC. V usage is TRBV28 and J usage is TRBJ2-7, with 9 nucleotides matching TRBD1. This CDR3 is 14 amino acids long. Germline lookup yields CDR1 MDHEN and CDR2 SYDVKM. V lost 6 bases and J lost 2; bases outside the gene matches: 5.

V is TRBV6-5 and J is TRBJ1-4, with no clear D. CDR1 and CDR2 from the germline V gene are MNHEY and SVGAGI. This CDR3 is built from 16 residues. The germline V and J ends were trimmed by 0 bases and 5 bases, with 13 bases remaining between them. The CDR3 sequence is CASSYSGRRRNEKLFF. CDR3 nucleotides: TGTGCCAGCAGTTACTCCGGGAGGCGCAGGAATGAAAAACTGTTTTTT.

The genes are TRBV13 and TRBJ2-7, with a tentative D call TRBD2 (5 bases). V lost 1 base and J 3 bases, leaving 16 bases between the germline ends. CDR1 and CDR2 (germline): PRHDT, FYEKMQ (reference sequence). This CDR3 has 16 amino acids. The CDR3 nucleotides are TGTGCCAGCAGCTTAGCCAAGCGGAACTCTAACTACGAGCAGTACTTC. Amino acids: CASSLAKRNSNYEQYF.

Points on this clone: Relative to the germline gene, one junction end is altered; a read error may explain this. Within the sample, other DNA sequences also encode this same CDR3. DNA for the CDR3: TGCGCCAGCAGCTTGGCCCCGGGGAACACTGAGGCTTTCTTT. The encoded protein is CASSLAPGNTEAFF. The V and J genes are TRBV5-1 and TRBJ1-1; D not resolved. This CDR3 region has 14 residues. Germline V CDR1 and CDR2: SGHRS, YFSETQ.

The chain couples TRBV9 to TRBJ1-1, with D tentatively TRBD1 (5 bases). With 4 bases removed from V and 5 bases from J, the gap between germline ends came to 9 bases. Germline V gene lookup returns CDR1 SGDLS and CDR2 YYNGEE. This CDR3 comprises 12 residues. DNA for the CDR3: TGTGCCAGCAGCCAGGCAGGGACTGAAGCTTTCTTT. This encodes CASSQAGTEAFF.

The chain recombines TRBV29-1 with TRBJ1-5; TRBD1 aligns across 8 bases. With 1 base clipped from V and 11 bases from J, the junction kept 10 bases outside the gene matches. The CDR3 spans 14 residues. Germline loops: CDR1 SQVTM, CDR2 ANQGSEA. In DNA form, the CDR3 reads TGCAGCGTTGAAGTCCAGGGGGCCAGCGGAGCCCAGCATTTT. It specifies CSVEVQGASGAQHF.

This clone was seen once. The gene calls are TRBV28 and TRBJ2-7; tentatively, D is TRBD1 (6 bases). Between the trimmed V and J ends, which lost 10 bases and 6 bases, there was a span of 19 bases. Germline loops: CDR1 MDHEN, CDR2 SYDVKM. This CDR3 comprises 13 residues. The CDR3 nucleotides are TGTGCCACCGGGCTGATCTTAGGGGGCGAGCAGTACTTC. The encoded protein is CATGLILGGEQYF.

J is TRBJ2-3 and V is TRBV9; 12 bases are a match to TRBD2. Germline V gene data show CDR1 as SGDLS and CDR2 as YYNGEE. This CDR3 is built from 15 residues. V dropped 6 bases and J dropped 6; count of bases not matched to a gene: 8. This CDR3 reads CASKPGLAGLDTQYF. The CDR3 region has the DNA TGTGCCAGCAAGCCGGGACTAGCGGGTCTGGATACGCAGTATTTT.

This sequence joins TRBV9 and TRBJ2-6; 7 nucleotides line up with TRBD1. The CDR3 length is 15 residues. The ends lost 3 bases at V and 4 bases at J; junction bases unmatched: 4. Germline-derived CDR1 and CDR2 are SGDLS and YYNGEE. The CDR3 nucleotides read TGTGCCAGCAGCGGACAGGGAAAGGGGGCCAACGTCCTGACTTTC. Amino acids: CASSGQGKGANVLTF. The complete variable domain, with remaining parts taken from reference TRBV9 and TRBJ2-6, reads DSGVTQTPKHLITATGQRVTLRCSPRSGDLSVYWYQQSLDQGLQFLIQYYNGEERAKGNILERFSAQQFPDLHSELNLSSLELGDSALYFCASSGQGKGANVLTFGAGSRLTVL.

The CDR3 reads CASSSRGLGNEKLFF. The CDR3, as DNA: TGTGCCAGCAGCTCTAGGGGTTTGGGTAATGAAAAACTGTTTTTT. This chain connects TRBV7-9 to TRBJ1-4; weak D call: TRBD1 (5 bases). From germline, CDR1 is SEHNR and CDR2 FQNEAQ (reference sequence). The CDR3 totals 15 residues. Between the trimmed V and J ends, which lost 4 bases and 4 bases, there was a span of 13 bases.

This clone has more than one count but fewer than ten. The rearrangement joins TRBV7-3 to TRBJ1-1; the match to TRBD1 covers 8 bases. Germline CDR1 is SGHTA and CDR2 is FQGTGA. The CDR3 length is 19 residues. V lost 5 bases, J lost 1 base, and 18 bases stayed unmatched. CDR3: CASSPLSLAGQAPNTEAFF. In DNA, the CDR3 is TGTGCCAGCAGCCCCCTGTCACTTGCGGGACAGGCGCCGAACACTGAAGCTTTCTTT.

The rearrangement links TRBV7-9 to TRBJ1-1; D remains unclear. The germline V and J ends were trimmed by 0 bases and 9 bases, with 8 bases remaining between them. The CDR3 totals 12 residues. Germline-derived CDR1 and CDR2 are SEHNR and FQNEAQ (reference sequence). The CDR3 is CASSLAANKAFF. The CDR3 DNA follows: TGTGCCAGCAGCTTAGCGGCCAACAAAGCTTTCTTT.

The CDR3 is CASSFSFRVSKALYGYTF. The DNA of the CDR3 is TGTGCCAGCAGTTTTTCATTCCGGGTCTCGAAGGCCCTATATGGCTACACCTTC. The V call is TRBV2, the J call TRBJ1-2; no definite D call. Trimming cost V 5 bases and J 5 bases, with 27 bases left between them. Germline V lookup: CDR1 SNHLY, CDR2 FYNNEI. CDR3 size: 18 residues.

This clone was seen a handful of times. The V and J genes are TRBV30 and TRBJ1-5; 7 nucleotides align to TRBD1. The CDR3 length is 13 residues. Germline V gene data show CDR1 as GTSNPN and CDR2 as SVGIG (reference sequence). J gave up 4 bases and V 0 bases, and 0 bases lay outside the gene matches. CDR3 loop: CAWSVQGNQPQHF. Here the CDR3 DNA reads TGTGCCTGGAGTGTACAGGGGAATCAGCCCCAGCATTTT.

The CDR3 region has the DNA TGTGCCAGCAGTTTAGGCAGGGTCTATGGCTACACCTTC. Residues: CASSLGRVYGYTF. This rearrangement joins TRBV28 to TRBJ1-2, with D possibly TRBD1 on 5 matching bases. The CDR3 consists of 13 residues. Looked up from germline, CDR1 is MDHEN and CDR2 is SYDVKM. The V end was cut by 2 bases, the J end by 4 bases, with 8 bases between.

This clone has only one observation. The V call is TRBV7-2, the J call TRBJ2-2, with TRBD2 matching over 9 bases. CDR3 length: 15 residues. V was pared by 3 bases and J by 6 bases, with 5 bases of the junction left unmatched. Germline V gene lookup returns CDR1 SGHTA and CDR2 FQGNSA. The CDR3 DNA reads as TGTGCCAGCAGCTTTTATCCTAGCGGGGCCGGGGAGCTGTTTTTT. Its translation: CASSFYPSGAGELFF.

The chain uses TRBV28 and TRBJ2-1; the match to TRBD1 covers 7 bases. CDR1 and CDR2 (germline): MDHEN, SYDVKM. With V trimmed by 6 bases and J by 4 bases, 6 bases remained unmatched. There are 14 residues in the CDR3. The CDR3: CASSVGQDYNEQFF. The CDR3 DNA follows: TGTGCCAGCAGCGTCGGACAGGATTACAATGAGCAGTTCTTC.